What follows describes a single T cell receptor beta chain. The sample holds many counts of this clonotype. Which antigen it targets is not known. Base qualities were left out, and no much larger clone turns up one base away. These data come from a study of early T cells in non-severe SARS-CoV-2 infection (dated by TCRdb to about 2021). General notes on the study: Because TCR sequencing was done on bulk RNA from unsorted whole blood, the alpha and beta chains could not be paired.

What the study reported, not specific to this receptor: Matching against VDJdb was skewed toward anti-spike CD8 responses, likely underestimated virus-specific expansions, and missed private and CD4 specificities.

A case-control design nested within a healthcare worker cohort in London, UK, was used, with weekly nasopharyngeal swab PCR tests and blood sampling performed. Between 23 and 31 March 2020, the week of the UK lockdown, healthcare workers were enrolled and then followed up weekly for as long as 16 weeks. The germline V gene sets CDR1 to MNHEY and CDR2 to SVGEGT. Compared with germline, V lacks 8 bases and J lacks 4 bases; bases without a gene match: 3. Measured from the cysteine to the phenylalanine, the CDR3 is 12 residues long. The kept DNA is CDR3 alone, 36 bases in frame from the first base. The library was obtained by 5' RACE. Reads for this sample came from a NextSeq 500. In the TCR library protocol, unique molecular identifiers were attached to individual cDNA molecules to correct for PCR bias and sequencing error. TCR alpha and beta chains were both sequenced, and the abundances of alpha and beta sequences in each sample were closely correlated with each other. In the original analysis: Decombinator V4 was used to annotate TCR sequences for V gene, J gene and CDR3. Expanded TCRs were defined as changing significantly between any two time points under a Poisson model with p below 0.0001. TCR abundances were normalised to the total number of TCRs sequenced per sample and were expressed as counts per million. MAIT TCRs were defined by TRAV1-2 paired with TRAJ12, TRAJ20 or TRAJ33, and iNKT TCRs by TRAV10 paired with TRAJ18. VDJdb, accessed 1 November 2021, was searched for CMV, EBV and SARS-CoV-2 annotated TCRs, with TCRs annotated for multiple antigens excluded. TCRdb trimmed public reads at Q25 via fastp, called clones via MiXCR and kept in-frame beta chains. For every CDR3 protein sequence, its rows merge into one entry that carries the most common genes and DNA. These V and J calls originate from TCRdb's pipeline instead of the authors' own analysis. The sample profile shows some 80,000 distinct CDR3 sequences; 9% to 15% of them were found once. The ten biggest clones cover approximately 7% of the sample.

The TCR sequence derives from an adult who was a healthcare worker with PCR-confirmed SARS-CoV-2 infection or an uninfected control (not recorded which). The rearranged chain carries TRBV6-2 or TRBV6-3 and TRBJ2-7; 9 middle bases align to TRBD2. Sequenced material: whole blood. The nucleotide sequence reads TGTGCCAGCGGAGCGGGAGGTTACGAGCAGTACTTC. Its translation is CASGAGGYEQYF.